Listed here are 23 T cell receptor beta chains from one sample, sequenced in a study of siplizumab effects on memory and regulatory T cells. Produced via immunoSEQ multiplex PCR; TCRdb's table is partial and in-frame only. In the table there are tens of thousands of clones, 95% of which are singletons. Sequencing was done on a sample of CD8+ T cells sorted from blood. Receptors originate from a human donor in good health.

This sequence joins TRBV5-1 and TRBJ2-1; TRBD1 aligns across 9 bases. Germline CDR1 reads SGHRS; CDR2 reads YFSETQ. Losses at the gene ends were 0 bases for V and 1 base for J; bases not matched to a gene: 23. There are 23 residues in the CDR3. CDR3 residues: CASSLAPTRLGQGTVRSYNEQFF. Written as DNA, the CDR3 is TGCGCCAGCAGCTTGGCCCCGACGAGACTGGGACAGGGAACGGTAAGGTCCTACAATGAGCAGTTCTTC.

The chain carries TRBV15 and TRBJ2-3; D ambiguous. From germline, CDR1 is LNHNV and CDR2 YYDKDF (reference sequence). The CDR3 is 14 residues long. V shed 8 bases and J shed 0 bases, with 12 bases lying between them. CDR3 residues: CATASSASTDTQYF. In nucleotides, the CDR3 is TGTGCCACCGCTTCTTCCGCTAGCACAGATACGCAGTATTTT.

This chain joins TRBV7-2 and TRBJ2-3, with 10 bases fitting TRBD2. Germline trimming cut 4 bases from V and 1 base from J; bases unmatched to any gene: 8. Per germline, CDR1 SGHTA and CDR2 FQGNSA. The CDR3 has 17 residues. Here the CDR3 DNA reads TGTGCCAGCAGCTCCCTTGTAGCGGGAGGCGGCACAGATACGCAGTATTTT. Encoded protein: CASSSLVAGGGTDTQYF.

The J gene is TRBJ1-1, the V gene TRBV29-1; D is undetermined. Germline assignment: CDR1 SQVTM and CDR2 ANQGSEA. This CDR3 is built from 10 residues. Trimming took 6 bases from V and 2 from J, leaving 4 bases between them. The DNA for the CDR3 is TGCAGCGTGGCCAACACTGAAGCTTTCTTT. This codes for CSVANTEAFF.

The J gene is TRBJ2-1, the V gene TRBV2; D not resolved. This CDR3 has 12 residues. Trimming took off 8 bases at V and 6 bases at J, with 11 bases between the two ends. Germline V gives CDR1 SNHLY, CDR2 FYNNEI. CDR3 DNA sequence: TGTGCCAGCGACGATGATACCAATGAGCAGTTCTTC. Its translation: CASDDDTNEQFF.

This rearrangement joins TRBV28 to TRBJ2-1; a weak D match, TRBD2 (5 bases). The germline V gene has CDR1 MDHEN and CDR2 SYDVKM. CDR3 length equals 15 residues. Trimming took 5 bases from V and 7 from J, leaving 18 bases between them. The CDR3 is CASSPPSRLGNEQFF. The CDR3 nucleotides are TGTGCCAGCAGTCCGCCTAGCAGGCTGGGAAATGAGCAGTTCTTC.

This clone was seen just once. The chain recombines TRBV11-1 with TRBJ1-1; D remains unclear. Trimming removed 2 bases from V and 1 base from J, with 11 bases in between. Germline V CDR1 and CDR2: SGHAT, FQDESV (reference sequence). CDR3 size: 15 residues. CDR3 residues: CASSLRAGRNTEAFF. CDR3 DNA sequence: TGTGCCAGCAGCTTAAGGGCAGGCCGGAACACTGAAGCTTTCTTT.

This chain connects TRBV7-9 to TRBJ2-7, with TRBD2 matching 10 bases. V shed 5 bases, J shed 2 bases, and the junction held 3 bases outside the gene matches. CDR3 length equals 14 residues. Looked up from germline, CDR1 is SEHNR and CDR2 is FQNEAQ (reference sequence). For the CDR3, the DNA is TGTGCCAGCAGCCGAAGCGGGAGGGCCTACGAGCAGTACTTC. Translation gives CASSRSGRAYEQYF.

This rearrangement joins TRBV7-2 to TRBJ2-7; D possibly corresponds to TRBD1 (5 bases). Germline-derived CDR1 and CDR2 are SGHTA and FQGNSA. The CDR3 spans 12 residues. Trimming took off 2 bases at V and 4 bases at J, with 6 bases between the two ends. CDR3 in amino acids: CASSLSGYEQYF. CDR3 nucleotide sequence: TGTGCCAGCAGCTTATCAGGGTACGAGCAGTACTTC.

The rearrangement links TRBV28 to TRBJ1-5; 8 positions match TRBD1. There are 14 residues in the CDR3. V lost 3 bases to trimming and J lost 5 bases; unmatched junction nucleotides: 3. Per the germline V gene, CDR1 is MDHEN and CDR2 is SYDVKM. The CDR3 loop reads CASSFRTGHQPQHF. The CDR3, as DNA: TGTGCCAGCAGTTTTAGGACAGGGCATCAGCCCCAGCATTTT.

V and J are TRBV11-2 and TRBJ2-5; TRBD1 might be the D (5 bases). The CDR3 contains 14 residues. Germline V gene lookup returns CDR1 SGHAT and CDR2 FQNNGV. The germline V and J ends were trimmed by 4 bases and 6 bases, with 15 bases remaining between them. The CDR3 sequence: CASSSNLQGQTQYF. DNA of the CDR3: TGTGCCAGCAGCTCAAATCTCCAGGGTCAGACCCAGTACTTC.

J is TRBJ2-1 and V is TRBV19; TRBD1 might be the D (6 bases). CDR3 length equals 13 residues. Germline values: CDR1 LNHDA, CDR2 SQIVND (reference sequence). Trimming removed 3 bases at V and 3 bases at J, with 6 bases between. As DNA, the CDR3 is TGTGCCAGTAGTATGGACAGCTACAATGAGCAGTTCTTC. Its translation is CASSMDSYNEQFF.

The CDR3 region is CATSTPSGETQYF. Here the CDR3 DNA reads TGTGCCACCAGCACCCCGTCAGGGGAGACCCAGTACTTC. This sequence joins TRBV15 and TRBJ2-5, with D perhaps matching TRBD1 (5 bases). The V end was cut by 4 bases, the J end by 5 bases, with 11 bases between. Germline V lookup: CDR1 LNHNV, CDR2 YYDKDF (reference sequence). This CDR3 spans 13 amino acids.

This clone was seen only once. CDR3 coding DNA: TGTGCCAGTAGTTTTGGGACAGGGGGCCTATACGAGCAGTACTTC. Its translation: CASSFGTGGLYEQYF. This chain uses TRBV19 with TRBJ2-7; 12 bases fit TRBD1. Germline CDR1 is LNHDA and CDR2 is SQIVND (reference sequence). The V segment lost 5 bases and the J segment 4 bases; nucleotides outside the gene matches: 6. The CDR3 is 15 residues long. Filled out from reference TRBV19 and TRBJ2-7, the complete variable domain reads DGGITQSPKYLFRKEGQNVTLSCEQNLNHDAMYWYRQDPGQGLRLIYYSQIVNDFQKGDIAEGYSVSREKKESFPLTVTSAQKNPTAFYLCASSFGTGGLYEQYFGPGTRLTVT.

The CDR3 bases are TGTGCCAGCAGTGAAGGACAGGTGAACACTGAAGCTTTCTTT. It yields the protein CASSEGQVNTEAFF. V and J are TRBV6-5 and TRBJ1-1, with 7 bases lining up with TRBD1. The V segment lost 5 bases and the J segment 0 bases; nucleotides outside the gene matches: 3. In germline, CDR1 is MNHEY, CDR2 SVGAGI. This CDR3 region has 14 residues.

This rearrangement joins TRBV7-2 to TRBJ2-1, with 8 positions matching TRBD1. CDR1 and CDR2 from the germline V gene are SGHTA and FQGNSA. CDR3 length: 13 amino acids. Trimming at V came to 7 bases and at J to 8 bases, leaving 7 bases not matched to a gene. CDR3 sequence (DNA): TGTGCCAGCAACTCAGGGGGCGCGCATGAGCAGTTCTTC. This sequence encodes CASNSGGAHEQFF.

The rearrangement uses TRBV6-1 and TRBJ2-6; D is ambiguous. Per the germline V gene, CDR1 is MNHNS and CDR2 is SASEGT. V lost 4 bases and J lost 0, with 13 bases in between. This CDR3 region has 17 residues. The CDR3 nucleotides are TGTGCCAGCAGTGTCGAGGTGACCCACTCTGGGGCCAACGTCCTGACTTTC. Its protein is CASSVEVTHSGANVLTF.

The rearrangement uses TRBV2 and TRBJ1-1; no clear D gene. V lost 2 bases and J lost 6, with 16 bases in between. The CDR3 extends over 15 amino acids. CDR1 and CDR2 from the germline V gene are SNHLY and FYNNEI. The CDR3 is CASSELSGGLSEAFF. DNA for the CDR3: TGTGCCAGCAGTGAATTGAGCGGCGGGCTCTCTGAAGCTTTCTTT.

V usage is TRBV6-5 and J usage is TRBJ2-2, with no clear D. This CDR3 contains 14 residues. V lost 2 bases and J 5 bases, leaving 9 bases between the germline ends. Looked up from germline, CDR1 is MNHEY and CDR2 is SVGAGI. The CDR3 is CASSYDSGTGELFF. CDR3 coding DNA: TGTGCCAGCAGTTACGATTCAGGAACCGGGGAGCTGTTTTTT.

This rearrangement joins TRBV19 to TRBJ2-1, with 8 positions matching TRBD2. V shed 6 bases, J shed 4 bases, and the junction held 8 bases outside the gene matches. The CDR3 spans 15 residues. Germline V gene sequence: CDR1 LNHDA, CDR2 SQIVND (reference sequence). The CDR3 bases are TGTGCCAGTAGCCTGGGACTAGAGGTTTACAATGAGCAGTTCTTC. The encoded protein is CASSLGLEVYNEQFF.

J is TRBJ1-5 and V is TRBV4-1; D gene ambiguous. Trimming took off 1 base at V and 4 bases at J, with 2 bases between the two ends. CDR1 and CDR2 (germline): MGHRA, YSYEKL. This CDR3 spans 12 amino acids. The CDR3 loop reads CASSQGNQPQHF. Here the CDR3 DNA reads TGCGCCAGCAGCCAAGGAAATCAGCCCCAGCATTTT.

The chain employs TRBV9 and TRBJ2-3, with unresolved D. This CDR3 contains 14 residues. Trimming removed 0 bases at V and 2 bases at J, with 7 bases between. Germline CDR1 and CDR2: SGDLS and YYNGEE. The CDR3 here is CASSVAADTDTQYF. CDR3 bases: TGTGCCAGCAGCGTAGCGGCAGACACAGATACGCAGTATTTT. The whole variable domain, remainder taken from reference TRBV9 and TRBJ2-3, is DSGVTQTPKHLITATGQRVTLRCSPRSGDLSVYWYQQSLDQGLQFLIQYYNGEERAKGNILERFSAQQFPDLHSELNLSSLELGDSALYFCASSVAADTDTQYFGPGTRLTVL.

V usage is TRBV7-6 and J usage is TRBJ2-4; 8 bases map to TRBD2. This CDR3 comprises 18 residues. Germline CDR1 reads SGHVS; CDR2 reads FNYEAQ. After removal of 5 bases from V and 0 bases from J, the junction contained 12 bases not matched to a gene. The CDR3 coding sequence is TGTGCCAGCAGCCCTGGGACTAGTGATTACCTAGCCAAAAACATTCAGTACTTC. Its protein is CASSPGTSDYLAKNIQYF.